The rows below give T cell receptor beta chains drawn from one sample of a study of shared clonotypes between healthy human individuals. Data came from immunoSEQ multiplex PCR; TCRdb stores just in-frame clones and leaves some out. The profile shows millions of clones, 90% to 95% of them singletons. Sequencing was performed on naive CD4+ T cells sorted from blood. The receptors were sampled from a man aged 18 to 30 in good health. CDR3s include the opening cysteine and the closing phenylalanine or tryptophan. A D gene is named only where the DNA matches it firmly. Clone sizes are given selectively: once, few, many, or a class where the clone is expanded.

v_call,clone_size,j_call,d_call,cdr3_aa,cdr3_nt
TRBV5-1,NA,TRBJ2-1,NA,CASSFLGAPYNEQFF,TGCGCCAGCAGCTTCCTAGGGGCCCCCTACAATGAGCAGTTCTTC
TRBV28,NA,TRBJ1-1,NA,CASKVENTEAFF,TGTGCCAGCAAAGTGGAGAACACTGAAGCTTTCTTT
TRBV5-1,few,TRBJ2-2,NA,CASTSGTAAGELFF,TGCGCCAGCACATCAGGGACGGCCGCTGGGGAGCTGTTTTTT
TRBV27,NA,TRBJ2-3,TRBD2,CASSYLAGGTDTQYF,TGTGCCAGCAGTTATTTAGCGGGGGGGACAGATACGCAGTATTTT
TRBV9,NA,TRBJ1-1,NA,CASSAQENTEAFF,TGTGCCAGCAGCGCGCAGGAGAACACTGAAGCTTTCTTT
TRBV6-6,NA,TRBJ2-7,NA,CASSYVRDYEQYF,TGTGCCAGCAGTTACGTTCGGGACTACGAGCAGTACTTC
TRBV30,NA,TRBJ2-7,TRBD1,CAWSYWDRGYEQYF,TGTGCCTGGAGTTATTGGGACAGGGGTTACGAGCAGTACTTC
TRBV30,NA,TRBJ1-2,NA,CAWSVVGEGYGYTF,TGTGCCTGGAGTGTGGTAGGGGAGGGCTATGGCTACACCTTC
TRBV27,NA,TRBJ2-7,TRBD1,CASSYGGQGTYEQYF,TGTGCCAGCAGTTACGGTGGACAGGGGACCTACGAGCAGTACTTC
TRBV6-5,NA,TRBJ2-7,TRBD2,CASSYSSGTPYEQYF,TGTGCCAGCAGTTACTCAAGCGGGACCCCTTACGAGCAGTACTTC
TRBV5-1,NA,TRBJ1-1,NA,CASSLGRPNTEAFF,TGCGCCAGCAGCCTAGGACGGCCGAACACTGAAGCTTTCTTT
TRBV7-2,NA,TRBJ2-3,TRBD2,CASSPGGGPDTQYF,TGTGCCAGCAGCCCGGGCGGGGGGCCAGATACGCAGTATTTT
TRBV6-1,NA,TRBJ1-2,TRBD1,CASSEYGQGYGYTF,TGTGCCAGCAGTGAATATGGACAGGGGTATGGCTACACCTTC
TRBV9,once,TRBJ2-7,TRBD1,CASSARPGQGNHEQYF,TGTGCCAGCAGCGCACGACCGGGACAGGGTAACCACGAGCAGTACTTC
TRBV9,NA,TRBJ1-2,TRBD1,CASSVGTGDLYGYTF,TGTGCCAGCAGCGTAGGGACAGGGGACCTCTATGGCTACACCTTC
TRBV7-6,NA,TRBJ2-5,TRBD2,CASSLLGLWGSETQYF,TGTGCCAGCAGCTTATTGGGACTATGGGGGAGCGAGACCCAGTACTTC
TRBV9,NA,TRBJ1-2,NA,CASSTTVNYGYTF,TGTGCCAGCAGCACGACAGTGAACTATGGCTACACCTTC
TRBV5-1,NA,TRBJ2-7,NA,CASRFWTAMGEQYF,TGCGCCAGCAGGTTTTGGACAGCCATGGGCGAGCAGTACTTC
TRBV6-1,once,TRBJ2-1,NA,CASSDHGQLNEQFF,TGTGCCAGCAGCGATCACGGACAGCTCAATGAGCAGTTCTTC
TRBV28,NA,TRBJ2-7,NA,CASSLWVGPLLYEQYF,TGTGCCAGCAGTTTATGGGTGGGCCCCCTCCTTTACGAGCAGTACTTC
TRBV27,NA,TRBJ2-7,TRBD1,CASSPRSTGVKTTYEQYF,TGTGCCAGCAGCCCCAGGTCGACAGGGGTCAAAACCACCTACGAGCAGTACTTC
TRBV18,NA,TRBJ2-3,NA,CASSPRVSESTDTQYF,TGTGCCAGCTCACCACGCGTCTCGGAATCCACAGATACGCAGTATTTT
TRBV7-9,NA,TRBJ1-4,NA,CAVNTGPNEKLFF,TGTGCCGTGAATACGGGACCTAATGAAAAACTGTTTTTT
TRBV18,NA,TRBJ2-1,NA,CASSPLTGYNEQFF,TGTGCCAGCTCGCCTCTCACAGGGTACAATGAGCAGTTCTTC
TRBV7-9,NA,TRBJ2-1,NA,CASSSNLAGASYNEQFF,TGTGCCAGCAGCTCAAACCTTGCGGGGGCATCCTACAATGAGCAGTTCTTC